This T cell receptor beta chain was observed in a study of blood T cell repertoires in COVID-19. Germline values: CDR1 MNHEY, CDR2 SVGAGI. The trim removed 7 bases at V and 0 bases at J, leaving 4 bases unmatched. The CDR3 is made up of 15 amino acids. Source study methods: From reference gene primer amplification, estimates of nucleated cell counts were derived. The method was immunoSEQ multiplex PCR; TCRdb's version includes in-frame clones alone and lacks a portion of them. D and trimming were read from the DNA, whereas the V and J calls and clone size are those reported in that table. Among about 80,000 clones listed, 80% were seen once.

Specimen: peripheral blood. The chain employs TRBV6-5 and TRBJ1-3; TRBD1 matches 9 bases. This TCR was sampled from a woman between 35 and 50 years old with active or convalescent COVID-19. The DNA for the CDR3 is TGTGCCAGCACTCGGGACAGGGACTCTGGAAACACCATATATTTT. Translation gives CASTRDRDSGNTIYF.